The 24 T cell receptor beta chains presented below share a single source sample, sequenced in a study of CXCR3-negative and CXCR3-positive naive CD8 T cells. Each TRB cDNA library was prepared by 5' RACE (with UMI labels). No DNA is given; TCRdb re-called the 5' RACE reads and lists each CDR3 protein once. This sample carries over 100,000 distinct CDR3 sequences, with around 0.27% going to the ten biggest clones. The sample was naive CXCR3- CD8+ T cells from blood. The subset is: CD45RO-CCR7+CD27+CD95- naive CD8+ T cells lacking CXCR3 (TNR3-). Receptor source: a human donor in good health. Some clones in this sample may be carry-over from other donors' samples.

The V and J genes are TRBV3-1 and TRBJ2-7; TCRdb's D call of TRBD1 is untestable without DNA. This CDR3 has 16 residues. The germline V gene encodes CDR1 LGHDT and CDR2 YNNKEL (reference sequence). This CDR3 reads CASSPDPGGDGYEQYF.

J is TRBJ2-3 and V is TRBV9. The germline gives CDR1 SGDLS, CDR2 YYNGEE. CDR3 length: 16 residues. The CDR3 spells CASSVWSGASTDTQYF.

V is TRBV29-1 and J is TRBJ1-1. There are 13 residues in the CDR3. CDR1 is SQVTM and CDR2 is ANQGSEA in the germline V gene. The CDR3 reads CSVEIDWNPEAFF.

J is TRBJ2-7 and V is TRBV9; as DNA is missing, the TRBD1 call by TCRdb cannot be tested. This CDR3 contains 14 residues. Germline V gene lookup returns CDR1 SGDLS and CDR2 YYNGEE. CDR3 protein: CASSGTGSSYEQYF. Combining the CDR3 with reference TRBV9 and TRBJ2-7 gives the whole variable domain DSGVTQTPKHLITATGQRVTLRCSPRSGDLSVYWYQQSLDQGLQFLIQYYNGEERAKGNILERFSAQQFPDLHSELNLSSLELGDSALYFCASSGTGSSYEQYFGPGTRLTVT.

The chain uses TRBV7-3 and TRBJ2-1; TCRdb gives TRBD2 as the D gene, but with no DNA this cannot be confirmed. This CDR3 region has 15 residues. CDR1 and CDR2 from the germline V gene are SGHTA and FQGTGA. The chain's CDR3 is CASSFWAGGLDEQFF.

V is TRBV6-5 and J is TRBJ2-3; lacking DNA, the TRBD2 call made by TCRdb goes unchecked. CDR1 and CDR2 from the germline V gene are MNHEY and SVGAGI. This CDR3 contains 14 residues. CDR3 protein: CASSSGLETDTQYF.

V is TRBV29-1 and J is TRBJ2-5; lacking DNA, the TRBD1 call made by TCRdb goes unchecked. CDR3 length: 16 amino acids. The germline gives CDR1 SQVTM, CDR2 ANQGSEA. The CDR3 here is CSVEGTGQYGGETQYF. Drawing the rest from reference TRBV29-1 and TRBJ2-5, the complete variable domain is SAVISQKPSRDICQRGTSLTIQCQVDSQVTMMFWYRQQPGQSLTLIATANQGSEATYESGFVIDKFPISRPNLTFSTLTVSNMSPEDSSIYLCSVEGTGQYGGETQYFGPGTRLLVL.

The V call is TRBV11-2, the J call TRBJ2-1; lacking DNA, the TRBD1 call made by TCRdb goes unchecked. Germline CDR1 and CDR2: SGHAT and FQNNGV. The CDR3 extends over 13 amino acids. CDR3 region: CASSEGQNNEQFF.

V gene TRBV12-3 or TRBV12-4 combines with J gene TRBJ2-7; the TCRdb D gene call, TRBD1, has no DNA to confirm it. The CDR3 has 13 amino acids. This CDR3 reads CASSSPPPHVQYF.

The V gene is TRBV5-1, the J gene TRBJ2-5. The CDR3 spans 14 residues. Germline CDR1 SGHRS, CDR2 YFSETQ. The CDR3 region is CASSPWTDQETQYF.

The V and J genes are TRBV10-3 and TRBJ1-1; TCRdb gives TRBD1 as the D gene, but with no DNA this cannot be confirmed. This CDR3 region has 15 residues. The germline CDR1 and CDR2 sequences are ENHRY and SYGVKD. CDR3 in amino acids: CAISESTGASTEAFF.

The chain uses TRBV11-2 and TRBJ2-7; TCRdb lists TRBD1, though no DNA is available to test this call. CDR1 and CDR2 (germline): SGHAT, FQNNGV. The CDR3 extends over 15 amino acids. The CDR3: CASSPDSGTGYEQYF.

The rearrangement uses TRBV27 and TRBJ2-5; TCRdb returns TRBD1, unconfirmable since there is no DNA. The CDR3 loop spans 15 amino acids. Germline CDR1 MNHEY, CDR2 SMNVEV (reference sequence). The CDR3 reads CASSWMDRGRETQYF.

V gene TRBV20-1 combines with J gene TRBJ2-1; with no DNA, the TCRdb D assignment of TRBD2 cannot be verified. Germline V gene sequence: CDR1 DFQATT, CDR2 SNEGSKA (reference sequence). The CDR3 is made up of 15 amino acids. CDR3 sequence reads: CSATPYLTSWNEQFF.

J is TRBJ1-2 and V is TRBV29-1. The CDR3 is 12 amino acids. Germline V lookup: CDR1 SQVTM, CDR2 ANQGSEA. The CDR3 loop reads CSVEDGTNGYTF.

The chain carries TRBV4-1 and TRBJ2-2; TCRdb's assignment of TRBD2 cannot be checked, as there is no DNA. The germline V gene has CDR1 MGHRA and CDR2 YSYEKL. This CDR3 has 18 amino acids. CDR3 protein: CASSQEWGTSDLTGELFF.

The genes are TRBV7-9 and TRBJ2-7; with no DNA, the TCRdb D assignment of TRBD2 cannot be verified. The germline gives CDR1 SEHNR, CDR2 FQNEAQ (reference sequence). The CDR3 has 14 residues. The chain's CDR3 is CASSLGTTPDEQFF.

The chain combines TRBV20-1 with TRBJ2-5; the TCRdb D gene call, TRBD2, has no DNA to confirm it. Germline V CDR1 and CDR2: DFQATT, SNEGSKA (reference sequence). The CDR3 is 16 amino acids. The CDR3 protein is CSARDAPSVIGETQYF.

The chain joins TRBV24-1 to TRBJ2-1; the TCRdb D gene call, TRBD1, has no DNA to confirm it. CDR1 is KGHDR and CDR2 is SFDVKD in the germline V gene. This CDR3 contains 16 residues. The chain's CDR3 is CATSAGRDREYNEQFF.

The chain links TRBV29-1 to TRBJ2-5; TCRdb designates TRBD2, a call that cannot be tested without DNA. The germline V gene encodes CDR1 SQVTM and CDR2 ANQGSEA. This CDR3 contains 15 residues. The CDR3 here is CSVDKLAGGRETQYF.

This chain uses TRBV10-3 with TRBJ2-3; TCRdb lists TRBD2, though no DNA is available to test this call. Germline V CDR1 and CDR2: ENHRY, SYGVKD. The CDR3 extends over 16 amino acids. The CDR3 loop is CAINEGGGGSTDTQYF.

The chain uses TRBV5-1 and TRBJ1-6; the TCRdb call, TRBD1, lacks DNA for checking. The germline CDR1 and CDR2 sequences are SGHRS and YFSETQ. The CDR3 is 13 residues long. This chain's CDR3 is CASSSGDNSPLHF. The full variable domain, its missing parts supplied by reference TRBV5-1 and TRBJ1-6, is KAGVTQTPRYLIKTRGQQVTLSCSPISGHRSVSWYQQTPGQGLQFLFEYFSETQRNKGNFPGRFSGRQFSNSRSEMNVSTLELGDSALYLCASSSGDNSPLHFGNGTRLTVT.

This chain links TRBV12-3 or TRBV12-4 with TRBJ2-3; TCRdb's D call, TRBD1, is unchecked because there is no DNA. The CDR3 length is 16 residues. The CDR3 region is CASSPTRDRRPDTQYF.

The CDR3 protein is CASSWGGGMNTEAFF. The chain is built from TRBV5-5 and TRBJ1-1; TCRdb gives TRBD1 as the D gene, but with no DNA this cannot be confirmed. Germline V gene data show CDR1 as SGHKS and CDR2 as YYEKEE (reference sequence). CDR3 size: 15 residues.